A single sample is the source of the 14 T cell receptor beta chains below, sequenced in a study of regulatory T cells in long-lasting Graves disease. Regarding time point: newly diagnosed GD, antithyroid drugs for less than 3 months. PBMC RNA was the source of the TCR library. Sequencing libraries for TCR beta were prepared with iRepertoire HTBI primers and Arm-PCR of CDR3 regions. From the multiplex PCR reads, TCRdb called clonotypes with MiXCR, one entry per CDR3 protein. The table includes 350,000 to 450,000 distinct CDR3 sequences, 12% detected once. This sample also appeared in a second study, on T cells in Graves' hyperthyroidism and ophthalmopathy.

Sequencing used peripheral blood mononuclear cells (PBMCs), obtained at new diagnosis, from a patient treated with antithyroid drugs. These receptors came from a woman aged 18-30 years with Graves disease.

This chain links TRBV20-1 with TRBJ2-1, with 8 positions matching TRBD1. The germline V gene has CDR1 DFQATT and CDR2 SNEGSKA (reference sequence). The junction had 0 bases not matched to a gene; V was cut back by 1 base and J by 4 bases. The CDR3 contains 13 residues. In nucleotides, the CDR3 is TGCAGTGCTAGAGGACAGGGGTACAATGAGCAGTTCTTC. Translating gives CSARGQGYNEQFF.

At least ten counts were recorded for this clonotype. The chain couples TRBV28 to TRBJ1-1, with D possibly matching TRBD1 (5 bases). The CDR3 spans 14 residues. V lost 5 bases and J lost 1, with 11 bases in between. Germline lookup yields CDR1 MDHEN and CDR2 SYDVKM. In DNA form, the CDR3 reads TGTGCCAGCAGTCGGTGGGGGGGGAACACTGAAGCTTTCTTT. It specifies CASSRWGGNTEAFF.

This clonotype was counted many times. This rearrangement joins TRBV10-3 to TRBJ1-3; no clear D gene. CDR3 length: 12 amino acids. In germline, CDR1 is ENHRY, CDR2 SYGVKD. The ends were cut back, 3 bases at V and 4 bases at J, with 4 bases in the middle. CDR3 region: CAISDGGNTIYF. In DNA form, the CDR3 reads TGTGCCATCAGTGACGGGGGAAACACCATATATTTT.

The rearrangement uses TRBV9 and TRBJ2-2, with D possibly matching TRBD2 (6 bases). Between the trimmed V and J ends, which lost 5 bases and 3 bases, there was a span of 8 bases. This CDR3 comprises 13 residues. Looked up from germline, CDR1 is SGDLS and CDR2 is YYNGEE. CDR3 amino acids: CASRGTYTGELFF. The CDR3 coding sequence is TGTGCCAGCAGAGGGACTTACACCGGGGAGCTGTTTTTT. Full variable domain (remainder filled in from reference TRBV9 and TRBJ2-2): DSGVTQTPKHLITATGQRVTLRCSPRSGDLSVYWYQQSLDQGLQFLIQYYNGEERAKGNILERFSAQQFPDLHSELNLSSLELGDSALYFCASRGTYTGELFFGEGSRLTVL.

The rearrangement links TRBV11-2 to TRBJ2-1; no clear D. Germline V gene lookup returns CDR1 SGHAT and CDR2 FQNNGV. V lost 5 bases, J lost 0 bases, and 23 bases lay in between. The length of the CDR3 is 19 residues. The chain's CDR3 is CASSPRVLLMGISYNEQFF. CDR3 nucleotides: TGTGCCAGCAGCCCCCGGGTTCTCCTAATGGGGATCTCCTACAATGAGCAGTTCTTC.

The chain employs TRBV7-3 and TRBJ2-5; D gene ambiguous. The V gene's germline CDR1 is SGHTA and CDR2 FQGTGA. V lost 4 bases and J lost 3, with 9 bases in between. This CDR3 comprises 13 residues. CDR3 residues: CASSSRTEETQYF. CDR3 bases: TGTGCCAGCAGCTCCCGGACCGAAGAGACCCAGTACTTC. Full variable domain (rest looked up from reference TRBV7-3 and TRBJ2-5): GAGVSQTPSNKVTEKGKYVELRCDPISGHTALYWYRQSLGQGPEFLIYFQGTGAADDSGLPNDRFFAVRPEGSVSTLKIQRTERGDSAVYLCASSSRTEETQYFGPGTRLLVL.

This clonotype was detected only a few times. This chain connects TRBV7-9 to TRBJ2-5; no clear D. The V gene's germline CDR1 is SEHNR and CDR2 FQNEAQ (reference sequence). The CDR3 runs to 15 residues. V was trimmed by 8 bases and J by 5 bases, leaving 21 bases between them. The CDR3 DNA is TGTGCCAGCTTGGCCGCGACACCCATGGGGGAGACCCAGTACTTC. It translates to CASLAATPMGETQYF. Full variable domain (rest looked up from reference TRBV7-9 and TRBJ2-5): DTGVSQNPRHKITKRGQNVTFRCDPISEHNRLYWYRQTLGQGPEFLTYFQNEAQLEKSRLLSDRFSAERPKGSFSTLEIQRTEQGDSAMYLCASLAATPMGETQYFGPGTRLLVL.

The CDR3 sequence is CASSFQTSGRAPPYEQYF. As DNA, the CDR3 is TGTGCCAGCAGTTTCCAGACTAGCGGGAGGGCCCCCCCCTACGAGCAGTACTTC. This chain connects TRBV27 to TRBJ2-7, with 14 bases lining up with TRBD2. Unmatched junction bases numbered 9, after V lost 3 bases and J lost 2 bases. Germline values: CDR1 MNHEY, CDR2 SMNVEV (reference sequence). This CDR3 comprises 18 residues.

The CDR3 protein is CASSYERSSYEQYV. The CDR3 DNA is TGTGCCAGCAGTTACGAACGGAGCTCCTACGAGCAGTACGTC. The rearrangement joins TRBV6-5 to TRBJ2-7, with D hard to call. This CDR3 is 14 amino acids long. CDR1 is MNHEY, CDR2 SVGAGI, per germline. V gave up 2 bases and J gave up 0 bases, with 8 bases separating them.

J is TRBJ2-5 and V is TRBV9, with D hard to call. This CDR3 is 14 amino acids long. V was clipped by 0 bases and J by 5 bases, with 11 bases between them. Germline V gene lookup returns CDR1 SGDLS and CDR2 YYNGEE. The CDR3 DNA is TGTGCCAGCAGCGTAGTGCCAACCGGCGAGACCCAGTACTTC. It is translated as CASSVVPTGETQYF.

At least ten counts were recorded for this clonotype. The V gene is TRBV11-1, the J gene TRBJ2-3; 11 nucleotides align to TRBD2. After removal of 4 bases from V and 4 bases from J, the junction contained 4 bases not matched to a gene. The CDR3 is made up of 15 amino acids. Per the germline V gene, CDR1 is SGHAT and CDR2 is FQDESV (reference sequence). CDR3 nucleotides: TGTGCCAGCAGCTCCTTAGCGGGAGGGCCAGATACGCAGTATTTT. Its translation is CASSSLAGGPDTQYF. Full variable domain (missing parts from reference TRBV11-1 and TRBJ2-3): EAEVAQSPRYKITEKSQAVAFWCDPISGHATLYWYRQILGQGPELLVQFQDESVVDDSQLPKDRFSAERLKGVDSTLKIQPAELGDSAMYLCASSSLAGGPDTQYFGPGTRLTVL.

The table lists this clonotype with a few counts. The rearrangement uses TRBV7-2 and TRBJ1-1; D might be TRBD1 (6 bases). V was shortened by 1 base and J by 8 bases, with 11 bases between the two germline ends. In germline, CDR1 is SGHTA, CDR2 FQGNSA. The CDR3 has 13 amino acids. The CDR3 DNA sequence: TGTGCCAGCAGCTTAGTTTTGGACAGCGAAGCTTTCTTT. It encodes CASSLVLDSEAFF. Variable domain in full (rest from reference TRBV7-2 and TRBJ1-1): GAGVSQSPSNKVTEKGKDVELRCDPISGHTALYWYRQSLGQGLEFLIYFQGNSAPDKSGLPSDRFSAERTGGSVSTLTIQRTQQEDSAVYLCASSLVLDSEAFFGQGTRLTVV.

This chain uses TRBV6-2 or TRBV6-3 with TRBJ2-5; perhaps TRBD2 as D (6 bases). The CDR3 spans 17 residues. Trimming took 8 bases from V and 5 from J, leaving 27 bases between them. The V gene's germline CDR1 is MNHEY and CDR2 SVGEGT. Written as DNA, the CDR3 is TGTGCCAGCGCCCACCCTCGGGGACTGTCCTTTGTGGAGACCCAGTACTTC. Its translation is CASAHPRGLSFVETQYF.

This clonotype was recorded a few times. V usage is TRBV4-2 and J usage is TRBJ1-2, with D maybe TRBD1 (5 bases). Germline CDR1 is LGHNA and CDR2 is YNFKEQ. The CDR3 loop spans 13 amino acids. V was clipped by 4 bases and J by 8 bases, with 14 bases between them. The CDR3 nucleotides read TGTGCCAGCAGCCCGCGGGCCAGGGACGGCTACACCTTC. Translating it yields CASSPRARDGYTF.